This T cell receptor (beta chain) originates from a study of OX40 agonist ivuxolimab in advanced cancers. Autoimmune disease history or systemic immunosuppression led to patient exclusion. Comments on this clone: Its antigen is not identified.

Libraries were prepared by immunoSEQ multiplex PCR; TCRdb keeps only in-frame clonotypes and omits some of them. This sample has 83,000 or so clones; 90% to 95% occur once, and the top ten carry approximately 0.7%. Study results and caveats: Individuals who were partial responders at 0.1-3.0 mg/kg had clonal expansion that ranked among the lowest. The antigens recognized by the expanded peripheral T cells, that is their antigen specificity, were not determined.

The sample consisted of CD4+ or CD8+ T cells sorted from blood, taken in a trial of the OX40 agonist ivuxolimab. This TCR was sampled from an adult with an advanced solid tumor such as melanoma, head and neck, liver or kidney cancer.

In DNA form, the CDR3 reads TGTGCCAGCACCCCAGGGGTAACCTACGAGCAGTACTTC. It translates to CASTPGVTYEQYF. The J gene is TRBJ2-7, the V gene TRBV28, with D possibly being TRBD1 (6 bases). Trimming cost V 7 bases and J 2 bases, with 12 bases left between them. Germline lookup yields CDR1 MDHEN and CDR2 SYDVKM. This CDR3 spans 13 amino acids.